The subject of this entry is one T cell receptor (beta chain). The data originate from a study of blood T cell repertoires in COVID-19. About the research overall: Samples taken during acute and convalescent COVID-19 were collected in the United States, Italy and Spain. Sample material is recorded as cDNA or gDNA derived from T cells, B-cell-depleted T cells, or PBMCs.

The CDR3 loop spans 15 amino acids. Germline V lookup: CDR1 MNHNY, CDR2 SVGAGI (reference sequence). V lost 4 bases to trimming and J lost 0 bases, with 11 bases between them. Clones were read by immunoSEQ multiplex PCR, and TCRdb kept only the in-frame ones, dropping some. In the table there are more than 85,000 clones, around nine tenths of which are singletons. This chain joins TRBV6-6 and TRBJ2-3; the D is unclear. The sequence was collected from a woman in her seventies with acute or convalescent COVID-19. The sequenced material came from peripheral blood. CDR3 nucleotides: TGTGCCAGCAGTTCACGCGTAGCTAGCACAGATACGCAGTATTTT. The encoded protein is CASSSRVASTDTQYF.